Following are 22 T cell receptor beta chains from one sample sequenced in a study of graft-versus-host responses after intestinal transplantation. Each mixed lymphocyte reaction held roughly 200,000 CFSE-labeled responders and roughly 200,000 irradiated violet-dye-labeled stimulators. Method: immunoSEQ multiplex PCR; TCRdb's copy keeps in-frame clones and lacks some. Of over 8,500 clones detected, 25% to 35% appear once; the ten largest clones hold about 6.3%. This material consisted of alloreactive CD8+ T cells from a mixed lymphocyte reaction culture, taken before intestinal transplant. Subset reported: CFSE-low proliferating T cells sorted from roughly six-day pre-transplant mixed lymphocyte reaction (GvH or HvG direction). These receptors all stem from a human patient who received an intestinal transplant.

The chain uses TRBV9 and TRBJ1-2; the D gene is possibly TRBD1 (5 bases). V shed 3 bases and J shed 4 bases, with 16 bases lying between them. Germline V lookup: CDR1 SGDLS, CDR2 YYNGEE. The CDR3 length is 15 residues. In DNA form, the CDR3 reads TGTGCCAGCAGCGAGGGCCCGGGGGGAGGCTATGGCTACACCTTC. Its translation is CASSEGPGGGYGYTF.

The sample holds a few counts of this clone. CDR3 residues: CASSRGLAGTYNEQFF. CDR3 in DNA: TGTGCCAGCAGCCGAGGACTAGCGGGGACCTACAATGAGCAGTTCTTC. The rearrangement uses TRBV7-6 and TRBJ2-1, with 12 nucleotides matching TRBD2. J lost 2 bases, V lost 5 bases, and 4 bases had no gene match. The CDR3 extends over 16 amino acids. Germline values: CDR1 SGHVS, CDR2 FNYEAQ.

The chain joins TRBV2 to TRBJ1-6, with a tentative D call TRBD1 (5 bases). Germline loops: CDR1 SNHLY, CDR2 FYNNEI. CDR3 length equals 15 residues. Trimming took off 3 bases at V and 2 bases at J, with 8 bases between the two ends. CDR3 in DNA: TGTGCCAGCAGTGAGGGGCAGGCCTATAATTCACCCCTCCACTTT. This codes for CASSEGQAYNSPLHF.

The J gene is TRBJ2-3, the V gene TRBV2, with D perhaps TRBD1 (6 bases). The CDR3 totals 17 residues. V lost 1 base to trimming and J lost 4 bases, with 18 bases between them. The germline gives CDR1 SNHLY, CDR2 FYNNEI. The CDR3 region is CASSEEGPQGFADTQYF. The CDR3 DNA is TGTGCCAGCAGTGAAGAGGGGCCACAGGGTTTCGCAGATACGCAGTATTTT.

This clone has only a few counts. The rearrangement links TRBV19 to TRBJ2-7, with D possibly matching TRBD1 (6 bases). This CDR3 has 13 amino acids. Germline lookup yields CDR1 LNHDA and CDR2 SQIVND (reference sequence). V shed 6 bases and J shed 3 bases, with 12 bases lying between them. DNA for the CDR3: TGTGCCAGTAGCGACAGGAACATCTACGAGCAGTACTTC. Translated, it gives CASSDRNIYEQYF.

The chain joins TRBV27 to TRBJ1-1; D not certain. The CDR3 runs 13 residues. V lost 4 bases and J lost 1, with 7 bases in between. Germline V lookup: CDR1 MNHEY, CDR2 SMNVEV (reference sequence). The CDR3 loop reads CASSYAGNTEAFF. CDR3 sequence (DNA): TGTGCCAGCAGTTACGCCGGGAACACTGAAGCTTTCTTT.

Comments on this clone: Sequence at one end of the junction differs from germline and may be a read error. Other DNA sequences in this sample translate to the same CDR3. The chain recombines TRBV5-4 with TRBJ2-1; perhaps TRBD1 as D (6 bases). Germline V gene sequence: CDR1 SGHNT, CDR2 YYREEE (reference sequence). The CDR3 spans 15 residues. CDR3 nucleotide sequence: TGCGCCAGCAGCTTGGACAGTAGGTCCTACAATGAGCAGTTCTTC. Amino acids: CASSLDSRSYNEQFF.

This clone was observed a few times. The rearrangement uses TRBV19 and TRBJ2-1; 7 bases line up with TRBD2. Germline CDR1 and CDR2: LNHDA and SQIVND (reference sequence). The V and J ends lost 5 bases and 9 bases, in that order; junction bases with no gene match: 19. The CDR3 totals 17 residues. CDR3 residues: CASSAEGLAVEFGEQFF. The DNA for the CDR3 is TGTGCCAGTAGTGCGGAGGGGCTAGCGGTGGAATTTGGTGAGCAGTTCTTC.

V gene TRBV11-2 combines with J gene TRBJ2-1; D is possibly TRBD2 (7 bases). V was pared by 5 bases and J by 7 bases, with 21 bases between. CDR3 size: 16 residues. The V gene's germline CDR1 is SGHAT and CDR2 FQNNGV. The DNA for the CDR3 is TGTGCCAGCAGCCCACTTCGTGGGGGGGCACTAAATGAGCAGTTCTTC. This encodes CASSPLRGGALNEQFF. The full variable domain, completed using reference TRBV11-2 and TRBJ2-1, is EAGVAQSPRYKIIEKRQSVAFWCNPISGHATLYWYQQILGQGPKLLIQFQNNGVVDDSQLPKDRFSAERLKGVDSTLKIQPAKLEDSAVYLCASSPLRGGALNEQFFGPGTRLTVL.

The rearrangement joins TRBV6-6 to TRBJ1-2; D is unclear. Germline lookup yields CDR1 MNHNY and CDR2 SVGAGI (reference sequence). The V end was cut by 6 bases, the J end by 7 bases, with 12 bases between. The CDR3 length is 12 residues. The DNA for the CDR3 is TGTGCCAGCAGAACCCATGGGAGTGGCTACACCTTC. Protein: CASRTHGSGYTF.

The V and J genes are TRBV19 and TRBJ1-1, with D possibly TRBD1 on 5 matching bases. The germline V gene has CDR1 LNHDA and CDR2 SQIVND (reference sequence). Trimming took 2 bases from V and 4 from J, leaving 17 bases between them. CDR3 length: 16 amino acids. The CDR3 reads CASSITTGAWATEAFF. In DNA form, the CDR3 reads TGTGCCAGTAGTATAACTACAGGAGCATGGGCCACTGAAGCTTTCTTT.

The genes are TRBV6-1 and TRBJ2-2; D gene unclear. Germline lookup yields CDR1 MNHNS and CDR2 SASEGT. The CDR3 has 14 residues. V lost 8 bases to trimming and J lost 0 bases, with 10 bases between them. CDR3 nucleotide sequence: TGTGCCAGCCACGACTGGACGAACACCGGGGAGCTGTTTTTT. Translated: CASHDWTNTGELFF.

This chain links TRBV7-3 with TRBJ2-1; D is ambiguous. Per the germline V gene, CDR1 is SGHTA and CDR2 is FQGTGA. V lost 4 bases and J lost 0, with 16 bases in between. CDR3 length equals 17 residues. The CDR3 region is CASSSRPTRSSYNEQFF. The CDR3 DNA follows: TGTGCCAGCAGCTCCCGACCGACTCGTTCCTCCTACAATGAGCAGTTCTTC.

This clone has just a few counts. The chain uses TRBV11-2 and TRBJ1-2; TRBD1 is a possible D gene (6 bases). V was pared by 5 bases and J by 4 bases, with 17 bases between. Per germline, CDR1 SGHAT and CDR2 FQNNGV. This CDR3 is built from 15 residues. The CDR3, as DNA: TGTGCCAGCAGCCCCCTCGGTGGGGGGGCCTATGGCTACACCTTC. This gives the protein CASSPLGGGAYGYTF.

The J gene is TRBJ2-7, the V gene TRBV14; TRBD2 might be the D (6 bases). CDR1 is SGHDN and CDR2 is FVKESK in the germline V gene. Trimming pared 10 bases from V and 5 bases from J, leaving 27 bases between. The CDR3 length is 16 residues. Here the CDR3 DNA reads TGTGCCACCAATCTTGCGGGACCAACGGGGACCCACGAGCAGTACTTC. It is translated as CATNLAGPTGTHEQYF.

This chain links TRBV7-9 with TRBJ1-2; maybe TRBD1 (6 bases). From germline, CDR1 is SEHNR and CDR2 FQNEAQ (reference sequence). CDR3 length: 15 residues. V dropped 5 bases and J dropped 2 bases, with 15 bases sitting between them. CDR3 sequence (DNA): TGTGCCAGCAGCGCAGAGGGGGGGCGGAACTATGGCTACACCTTC. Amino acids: CASSAEGGRNYGYTF. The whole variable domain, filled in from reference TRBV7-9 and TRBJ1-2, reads DTGVSQNPRHKITKRGQNVTFRCDPISEHNRLYWYRQTLGQGPEFLTYFQNEAQLEKSRLLSDRFSAERPKGSFSTLEIQRTEQGDSAMYLCASSAEGGRNYGYTFGSGTRLTVV.

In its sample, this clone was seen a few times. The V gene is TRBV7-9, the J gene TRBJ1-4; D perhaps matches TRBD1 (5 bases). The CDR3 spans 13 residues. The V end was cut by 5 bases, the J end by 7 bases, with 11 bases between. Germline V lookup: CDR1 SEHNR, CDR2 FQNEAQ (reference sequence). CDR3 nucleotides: TGTGCCAGCAGCCCGGGGGAGGGTGAAAAACTGTTTTTT. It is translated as CASSPGEGEKLFF.

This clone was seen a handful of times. CDR3 sequence reads: CASSPPAGQSFYEQYF. The CDR3, as DNA: TGTGCCAGCAGCCCCCCCGCGGGACAGTCTTTCTACGAGCAGTACTTC. The chain is built from TRBV7-9 and TRBJ2-7; D is perhaps TRBD1 (7 bases). The CDR3 runs to 16 residues. CDR1 SEHNR and CDR2 FQNEAQ come from the germline V gene (reference sequence). The germline V and J ends were trimmed by 5 bases and 3 bases, with 20 bases remaining between them. The full variable domain, its missing parts supplied by reference TRBV7-9 and TRBJ2-7, is DTGVSQNPRHKITKRGQNVTFRCDPISEHNRLYWYRQTLGQGPEFLTYFQNEAQLEKSRLLSDRFSAERPKGSFSTLEIQRTEQGDSAMYLCASSPPAGQSFYEQYFGPGTRLTVT.

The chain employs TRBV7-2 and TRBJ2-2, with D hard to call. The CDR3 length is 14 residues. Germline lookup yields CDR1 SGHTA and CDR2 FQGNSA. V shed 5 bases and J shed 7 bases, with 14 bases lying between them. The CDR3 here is CASSPLSRSGELFF. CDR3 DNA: TGTGCCAGCAGCCCCCTTAGTAGGAGCGGGGAGCTGTTTTTT.

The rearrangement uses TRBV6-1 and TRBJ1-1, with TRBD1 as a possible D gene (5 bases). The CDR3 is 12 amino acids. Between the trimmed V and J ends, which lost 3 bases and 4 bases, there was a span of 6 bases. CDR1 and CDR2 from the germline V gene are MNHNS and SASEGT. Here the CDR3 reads CASSDRGTEAFF. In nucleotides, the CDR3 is TGTGCCAGCAGTGATAGGGGCACTGAAGCTTTCTTT.

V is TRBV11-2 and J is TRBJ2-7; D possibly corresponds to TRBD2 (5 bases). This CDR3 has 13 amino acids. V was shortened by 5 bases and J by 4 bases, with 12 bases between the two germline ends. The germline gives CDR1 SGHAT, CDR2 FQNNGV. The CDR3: CASSPGGDYEQYF. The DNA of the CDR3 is TGTGCCAGCAGCCCAGGAGGTGATTACGAGCAGTACTTC.

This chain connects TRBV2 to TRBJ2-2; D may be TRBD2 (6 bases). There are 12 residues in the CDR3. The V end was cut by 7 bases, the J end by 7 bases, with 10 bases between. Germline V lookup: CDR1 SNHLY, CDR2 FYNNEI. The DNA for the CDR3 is TGTGCCAGCATCGGGGGTGGCGGGGAGCTGTTTTTT. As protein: CASIGGGGELFF.